Listed below are T cell receptor beta chains from one sample, sequenced in a study of T cell changes during pregnancy in multiple sclerosis. Sequencing was performed with immunoSEQ multiplex PCR; in TCRdb, only in-frame clones are kept and a portion is missing. The table records 40,000 to 50,000 clones, 90% of them present only once. This specimen consisted of CD8+ T cells from peripheral blood mononuclear cells, obtained in the first trimester of pregnancy. The receptors stem from a female donor with multiple sclerosis, enrolled in a pregnancy study. Each CDR3 is given with its conserved first and last residue. The D gene is left open where the match is weak. Size tells how often a clone was seen (once, few, many) or the class of an expanded clone, and some rows leave it out.

TGTGCCAGCAGTTTAGGAGGCAGCACCAATCAGCCCCAGCATTTT | CASSLGGSTNQPQHF | - | TRBJ1-5 | TRBV27 | -
TGCGCCAGCAGCCTAGACAGGAATGCTCTCTTATGCTGCACCTTC | CASSLDRNALLCCTF | - | TRBJ1-2 | TRBV4-3 | -
TGTGCCAGCAGCGGGGGACAGGGGATGAACACTGAAGCTTTCTTT | CASSGGQGMNTEAFF | - | TRBJ1-1 | TRBV5-6 | TRBD1
TGCGCCAGCAGCCAAGAATTGGGACTAGTGGACTACGAGCAGTACTTC | CASSQELGLVDYEQYF | - | TRBJ2-7 | TRBV4-1 | TRBD2
TGTGCCAGCAGTTTATCGGCAGGTTCGAACACTGAAGCTTTCTTT | CASSLSAGSNTEAFF | - | TRBJ1-1 | TRBV27 | -
TGTGCCACCAGCTCGACGGAGCTTTTGATGGCTGGCTACACCTTC | CATSSTELLMAGYTF | - | TRBJ1-2 | TRBV15 | -
TGTGCCAGCAGCCAAGATCAAACAGGGGGGTACGAGCAGTACTTC | CASSQDQTGGYEQYF | - | TRBJ2-7 | TRBV4-2 | TRBD1
TGCAGCGTTGAACATAGCGGCCGCACAGATACGCAGTATTTT | CSVEHSGRTDTQYF | - | TRBJ2-3 | TRBV29-1 | -
TGTGCCAGCAGCCAAGACAGGGTGAATCAGCCCCAGCATTTT | CASSQDRVNQPQHF | - | TRBJ1-5 | TRBV7-9 | TRBD1
TGTGCCAGCAGAGACAGGGCCCCTGTCAATGAGCAGTTCTTC | CASRDRAPVNEQFF | - | TRBJ2-1 | TRBV6-1 | TRBD1
TGCAGCGTTGAAGATTACAGACAGGGTCGCGATGAGCAGTTCTTC | CSVEDYRQGRDEQFF | - | TRBJ2-1 | TRBV29-1 | TRBD1
TGTGCCAGCAGCTTAGGCGGGGGGAAAGGAGAGACCCAGTACTTC | CASSLGGGKGETQYF | - | TRBJ2-5 | TRBV7-3 | TRBD2
TGTGCCAGTAGGCGAGCGGGGGGGAATGGCTACACCTTC | CASRRAGGNGYTF | - | TRBJ1-2 | TRBV19 | -
TGTGCCAGTAGTCCGGGACTAGCGGGAGGCTCCTCCTACAATGAGCAGTTCTTC | CASSPGLAGGSSYNEQFF | - | TRBJ2-1 | TRBV19 | TRBD2
TGTGCCAGCAGCCCAGCGGGGAGGGGGAATAAGCAGTACTTC | CASSPAGRGNKQYF | - | TRBJ2-7 | TRBV9 | -
TGTGCCAGCAGCTTAGGGCTAGCGGGAGGGCCAGAGACCCAGTACTTC | CASSLGLAGGPETQYF | - | TRBJ2-5 | TRBV13 | TRBD2
TGTGCCAGCAGCCCGAGATCAGGGGGCTTGAACACTGAAGCTTTCTTT | CASSPRSGGLNTEAFF | few | TRBJ1-1 | TRBV4-2 | TRBD1
TGCGCCAGCAGCCAAGATTGGGGGGGAAGTCAGCCCCAGCATTTT | CASSQDWGGSQPQHF | - | TRBJ1-5 | TRBV4-1 | -
TGCGCCAGCAGCCAAGAACGGCGGGAGGCCTTCGGGGAGACCCAGTACTTC | CASSQERREAFGETQYF | - | TRBJ2-5 | TRBV4-1 | TRBD2
TGTGCCAGCAGTTTTGCTAGCACCTACGAGCAGTACTTC | CASSFASTYEQYF | - | TRBJ2-7 | TRBV27 | -
TGTGCCATCTCGGGGGGAGGGCAGGTCCCCGGGGAGCTGTTTTTT | CAISGGGQVPGELFF | - | TRBJ2-2 | TRBV2 | TRBD2
TGTGCCAGCAGCTTGCTCGGAAGCGGGGCAAACGAGCAGTTCTTC | CASSLLGSGANEQFF | - | TRBJ2-1 | TRBV7-6 | TRBD2
TGTGCCAGCAGTTCCGGACAGGGAGCCACCCGAAACCAGGATGGCTACACCTTC | CASSSGQGATRNQDGYTF | - | TRBJ1-2 | TRBV2 | TRBD1
TGCGCCAGCAGCTTGGGGGGGCTAGATGGCTACACCTTC | CASSLGGLDGYTF | - | TRBJ1-2 | TRBV5-1 | -
TGTGCCAGCAGCTTAGTTGGCACATCCTATGGCTACACCTTC | CASSLVGTSYGYTF | - | TRBJ1-2 | TRBV7-8 | -
TGTGCCAGTAGTATGGGTACAGCCCCAGCAACTAATGAAAAACTGTTTTTT | CASSMGTAPATNEKLFF | - | TRBJ1-4 | TRBV19 | -
TGTGCCAGCAGCTCCTACACCGGGCGCGGGTACGAGCAGTACTTC | CASSSYTGRGYEQYF | - | TRBJ2-7 | TRBV11-2 | -
TGTGCCAGTAGTGAGAGGAGTTTAGATACGCAGTATTTT | CASSERSLDTQYF | - | TRBJ2-3 | TRBV19 | -
TGTGCCAGCAGCGGTTACGAGCAGTACTTC | CASSGYEQYF | - | TRBJ2-7 | TRBV2 | -
TGTGCCAGCAGCGTAGGGGAGATTAATGAAAAACTGTTTTTT | CASSVGEINEKLFF | - | TRBJ1-4 | TRBV9 | -
TGTGCCAGCAGCTCGACTAGCGGGGGCTCCGGGGAGACCCAGTACTTC | CASSSTSGGSGETQYF | - | TRBJ2-5 | TRBV13 | TRBD2
TGTGCCAGCAGCCTCGCCCCGGGGGAGCAGCCCCAGCATTTT | CASSLAPGEQPQHF | - | TRBJ1-5 | TRBV7-9 | -
TGTGCCAGCAGTCAGACAGGGTCGTCCTATAATTCACCCCTCCACTTT | CASSQTGSSYNSPLHF | - | TRBJ1-6 | TRBV5-6 | TRBD1
TGTGCCAGCAGACTAGCGGAGTCGAACTCCTACGAGCAGTACTTC | CASRLAESNSYEQYF | - | TRBJ2-7 | TRBV11-2 | TRBD2
TGTGCCAGTAGTACCACTAGCGGTCCAGGGGATGAGCAGTTCTTC | CASSTTSGPGDEQFF | - | TRBJ2-1 | TRBV19 | TRBD2
TGTGCTAGTGGTTTGTCCGGGGTAGGTAACACTGAAGCTTTCTTT | CASGLSGVGNTEAFF | few | TRBJ1-1 | TRBV12-5 | -
TGTGCCAGCAGCTACATCAGTGTACAAAATGAGCAGTTCTTC | CASSYISVQNEQFF | once | TRBJ2-1 | TRBV5-6 | -
TGTGCCAGCAGTTACGGTAGTTTCCAAGAGACCCAGTACTTC | CASSYGSFQETQYF | - | TRBJ2-5 | TRBV6-5 | -
TGTGCCAGCAGCGATGGACAGGGGAGCACAGATACGCAGTATTTT | CASSDGQGSTDTQYF | - | TRBJ2-3 | TRBV7-3 | TRBD1
TGCGCCAGCAGCTTGGGACAGGGGGCCTCCTACGAGCAGTACTTC | CASSLGQGASYEQYF | - | TRBJ2-7 | TRBV5-1 | TRBD1
TGTGCCAGCAGCTCGGGGACTAGCAGCTCCTACGAGCAGTACTTC | CASSSGTSSSYEQYF | - | TRBJ2-7 | TRBV7-9 | TRBD2
TGTGCCAGCAGCGGACTCAAGCCAGATACGCAGTATTTT | CASSGLKPDTQYF | - | TRBJ2-3 | TRBV9 | -
TGTGCCAGCAGCTTCAGCGGGGGGGCCGCAGATACGCAGTATTTT | CASSFSGGAADTQYF | - | TRBJ2-3 | TRBV5-4 | TRBD2
TGTGCCAGCAGCTTAGAAGGAGGGCATGAAAAACTGTTTTTT | CASSLEGGHEKLFF | - | TRBJ1-4 | TRBV7-9 | -
TGTGCCAGCAGTGATCGGGCCAGGGCAAGAGAGACCCAGTACTTC | CASSDRARARETQYF | - | TRBJ2-5 | TRBV6-1 | -
TGTGCCAGCAGCACTCCCGGGGGGGCCTTCGATGAGCAGTTCTTC | CASSTPGGAFDEQFF | once | TRBJ2-1 | TRBV5-5 | TRBD2